This is a list of T cell receptor beta chains from one sample in a study of T cells in Graves' hyperthyroidism and ophthalmopathy. Using its own MiXCR run on the multiplex PCR reads, TCRdb lists one record per CDR3 protein. In the table there are 300,000 to 350,000 distinct CDR3 sequences, around 14% of which are singletons. Sequenced sample: blood. The source of these receptors is a woman aged 25 to 39 with Graves' hyperthyroidism. The CDR3 runs from the conserved cysteine through the conserved F or W. Each record gives: V gene, J gene, clone size, D gene, CDR3 protein, CDR3 DNA. The D gene is left open where the match is weak. Size is omitted from some rows. Given values are once, few, many or a class for expanded clones.

TRBV20-1	TRBJ2-1	many	.	CSARDLVRDFYNEQFF	TGCAGTGCTAGAGATCTAGTGAGGGACTTTTACAATGAGCAGTTCTTC
TRBV11-1	TRBJ2-5	.	.	CASSSPQGFQETQYF	TGTGCCAGCAGCTCGCCGCAGGGCTTCCAAGAGACCCAGTACTTC
TRBV28	TRBJ2-4	few	TRBD1	CASSSGTGGPRAKNIQYF	TGTGCCAGCAGCTCCGGGACAGGGGGCCCTAGAGCCAAAAACATTCAGTACTTC
TRBV4-3	TRBJ2-5	few	TRBD2	CASSQDRLAEETQYF	TGCGCCAGCAGCCAAGATAGGCTAGCGGAAGAGACCCAGTACTTC
TRBV20-1	TRBJ1-5	.	.	CSAVGHPSFGNQPQHF	TGCAGTGCCGTGGGGCATCCCTCGTTCGGAAATCAGCCCCAGCATTTT
TRBV7-8	TRBJ2-1	.	TRBD2	CASSPSGTSGLEQFF	TGTGCCAGCAGCCCATCCGGGACTAGCGGGCTAGAGCAGTTCTTC
TRBV7-2	TRBJ2-3	.	TRBD2	CASQKREGGNTQYF	TGTGCCAGCCAAAAGCGGGAGGGAGGAAATACGCAGTATTTT
TRBV28	TRBJ1-2	many	.	CASSLISYGYTF	TGTGCCAGCAGTTTAATTAGCTATGGCTACACCTTC
TRBV20-1	TRBJ2-1	.	.	CSATRWGRGNEQFF	TGCAGTGCTACACGGTGGGGCCGTGGTAATGAGCAGTTCTTC
TRBV19	TRBJ1-4	many	.	CASSIDMFEGDPEKLFF	TGTGCCAGTAGTATAGATATGTTTGAGGGGGACCCGGAAAAACTGTTTTTT
TRBV27	TRBJ2-1	.	.	CASRLGTSNEQFF	TGTGCCAGCAGGCTCGGGACTTCCAATGAGCAGTTCTTC
TRBV10-1	TRBJ2-1	.	.	CASSEPGMNEQFF	TGCGCCAGCAGTGAGCCAGGGATGAATGAGCAGTTCTTC
TRBV2	TRBJ1-6	.	.	CASRFTNSPLHF	TGTGCCAGCAGATTTACAAATTCACCCCTCCACTTT
TRBV7-9	TRBJ2-1	many	TRBD1	CASSSWWTGVNEQFF	TGTGCCAGCAGCTCATGGTGGACAGGGGTCAATGAGCAGTTCTTC
TRBV6-1	TRBJ2-7	many	.	CASRRNRDGYEQYF	TGTGCCAGCAGGCGGAACCGGGACGGGTACGAGCAGTACTTC
TRBV28	TRBJ2-1	many	.	CASSPDGGSNEQFF	TGTGCCAGCAGCCCCGACGGGGGAAGCAATGAGCAGTTCTTC
TRBV18	TRBJ2-2	many	.	CASSPASNTGELFF	TGTGCCAGCTCACCAGCTTCTAACACCGGGGAGCTGTTTTTT
TRBV20-1	TRBJ2-2	.	TRBD1	CSTRAAGTGVLGGELFF	TGCAGTACTAGGGCCGCCGGGACAGGGGTTTTAGGCGGGGAGCTGTTTTTT
TRBV19	TRBJ2-1	.	.	CASSNSLMQFF	TGTGCCAGTAGTAACAGCTTAATGCAGTTCTTC
TRBV11-3	TRBJ2-1	many	.	CASSLGRRDSDEQFF	TGTGCCAGCAGCTTAGGGAGGCGGGATAGTGATGAGCAGTTCTTC
TRBV12-3/TRBV12-4	TRBJ1-1	many	.	CASTPGTDRAFF	TGTGCCAGCACCCCCGGGACGGATCGGGCTTTCTTT
TRBV19	TRBJ1-5	.	.	CASYGGNQPQHF	TGTGCCAGTTACGGGGGCAATCAGCCCCAGCATTTT
TRBV6-1	TRBJ1-2	many	.	CASRQGVLGPETINYGYTF	TGTGCCAGCAGACAAGGGGTCCTAGGACCGGAGACAATTAACTATGGCTACACCTTC
TRBV10-3	TRBJ1-6	many	TRBD1	CAIRTTGDNSPLHF	TGTGCCATCAGGACGACAGGGGATAATTCACCCCTCCACTTT
TRBV15	TRBJ2-2	few	.	CAVYRETGELFF	TGTGCCGTCTACAGGGAGACCGGGGAGCTGTTTTTT
TRBV5-8	TRBJ2-3	few	.	CASRSTSDTQYF	TGTGCCAGCAGGAGTACTAGCGATACGCAGTATTTT
TRBV20-1	TRBJ1-5	.	.	CSARVGAMNQPQHF	TGCAGTGCTAGAGTCGGGGCCATGAATCAGCCCCAGCATTTT
TRBV12-3/TRBV12-4	TRBJ2-1	many	TRBD2	CASSFLREALYNEQFF	TGTGCCAGCAGTTTTTTGCGGGAGGCTCTCTACAATGAGCAGTTCTTC
TRBV7-2	TRBJ1-1	.	TRBD1	CASNPTGHMNTEAFF	TGTGCCAGCAACCCGACAGGGCACATGAACACTGAAGCTTTCTTT
TRBV2	TRBJ1-1	many	.	CASSDPQIGTNEAFF	TGTGCCAGCAGTGACCCGCAGATAGGAACAAATGAAGCTTTCTTT
TRBV14	TRBJ1-2	many	TRBD1	CASSQEGGRGYTF	TGTGCCAGCAGCCAAGAAGGGGGCCGCGGCTACACCTTC
TRBV4-1	TRBJ1-5	.	.	CASSQESLNQPQHF	TGCGCCAGCAGCCAAGAGAGCCTGAATCAGCCCCAGCATTTT
TRBV12-3/TRBV12-4	TRBJ2-3	many	.	CASSLYSSVTDTQYF	TGTGCCAGCAGTTTATATTCGTCCGTGACAGATACGCAGTATTTT